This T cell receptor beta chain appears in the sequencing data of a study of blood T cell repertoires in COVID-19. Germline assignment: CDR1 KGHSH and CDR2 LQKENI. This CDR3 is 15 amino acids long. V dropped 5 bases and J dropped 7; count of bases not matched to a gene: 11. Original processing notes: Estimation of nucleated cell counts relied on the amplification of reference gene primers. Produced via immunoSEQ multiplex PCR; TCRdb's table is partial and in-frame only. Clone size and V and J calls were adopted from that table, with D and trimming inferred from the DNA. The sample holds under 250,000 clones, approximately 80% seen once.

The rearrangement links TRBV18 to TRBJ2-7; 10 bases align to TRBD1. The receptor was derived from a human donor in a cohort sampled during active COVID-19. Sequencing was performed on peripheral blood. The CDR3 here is CASSSRTGGTGEQYF. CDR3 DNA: TGTGCCAGCTCATCTCGGACAGGGGGGACGGGAGAGCAGTACTTC.